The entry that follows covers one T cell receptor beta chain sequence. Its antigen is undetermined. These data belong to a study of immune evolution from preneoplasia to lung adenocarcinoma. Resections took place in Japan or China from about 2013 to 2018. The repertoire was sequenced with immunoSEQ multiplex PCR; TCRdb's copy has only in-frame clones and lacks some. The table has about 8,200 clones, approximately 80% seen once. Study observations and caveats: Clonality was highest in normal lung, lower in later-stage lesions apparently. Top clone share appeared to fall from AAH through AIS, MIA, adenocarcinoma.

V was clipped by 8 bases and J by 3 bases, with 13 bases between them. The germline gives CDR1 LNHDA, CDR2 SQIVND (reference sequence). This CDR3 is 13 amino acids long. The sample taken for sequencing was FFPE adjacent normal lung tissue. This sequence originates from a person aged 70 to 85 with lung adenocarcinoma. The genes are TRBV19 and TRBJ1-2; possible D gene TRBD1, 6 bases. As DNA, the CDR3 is TGTGCCAGTGGGGATGACAGGTACTATGGCTACACCTTC. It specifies CASGDDRYYGYTF.